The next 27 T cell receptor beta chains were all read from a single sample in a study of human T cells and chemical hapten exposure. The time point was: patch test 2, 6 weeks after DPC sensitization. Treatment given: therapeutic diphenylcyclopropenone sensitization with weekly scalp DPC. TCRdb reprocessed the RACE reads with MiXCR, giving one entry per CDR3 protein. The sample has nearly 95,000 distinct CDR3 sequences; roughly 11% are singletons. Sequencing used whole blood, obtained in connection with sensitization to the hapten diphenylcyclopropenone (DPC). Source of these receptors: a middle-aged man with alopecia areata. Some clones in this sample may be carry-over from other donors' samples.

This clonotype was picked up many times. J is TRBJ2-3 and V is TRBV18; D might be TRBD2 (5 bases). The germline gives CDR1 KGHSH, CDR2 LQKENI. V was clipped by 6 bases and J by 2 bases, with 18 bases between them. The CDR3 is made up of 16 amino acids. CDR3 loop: CASSTPGLDNTDTQYF. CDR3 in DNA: TGTGCCAGCTCCACCCCCGGACTCGATAACACAGATACGCAGTATTTT. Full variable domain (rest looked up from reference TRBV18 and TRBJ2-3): NAGVMQNPRHLVRRRGQEARLRCSPMKGHSHVYWYRQLPEEGLKFMVYLQKENIIDESGMPKERFSAEFPKEGPSILRIQQVVRGDSAAYFCASSTPGLDNTDTQYFGPGTRLTVL.

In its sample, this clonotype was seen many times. CDR3 residues: CASSLELAFGELFF. CDR3 DNA sequence: TGCGCCAGCAGCTTGGAACTAGCGTTCGGGGAGCTGTTTTTT. The chain joins TRBV5-1 to TRBJ2-2; 7 nucleotides agree with TRBD2. Germline lookup yields CDR1 SGHRS and CDR2 YFSETQ. Trimming removed 0 bases from V and 7 bases from J; junction bases left unmatched: 3. The CDR3 loop spans 14 amino acids. Full variable domain (remainder filled in from reference TRBV5-1 and TRBJ2-2): KAGVTQTPRYLIKTRGQQVTLSCSPISGHRSVSWYQQTPGQGLQFLFEYFSETQRNKGNFPGRFSGRQFSNSRSEMNVSTLELGDSALYLCASSLELAFGELFFGEGSRLTVL.

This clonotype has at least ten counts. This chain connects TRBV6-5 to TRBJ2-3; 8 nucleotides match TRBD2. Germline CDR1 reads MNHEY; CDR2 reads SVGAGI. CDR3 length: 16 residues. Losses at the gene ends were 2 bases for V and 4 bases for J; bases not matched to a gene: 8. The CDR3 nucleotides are TGTGCCAGCAGTTACGGAGCCGGGAGGGCCGCAGATACGCAGTATTTT. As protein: CASSYGAGRAADTQYF.

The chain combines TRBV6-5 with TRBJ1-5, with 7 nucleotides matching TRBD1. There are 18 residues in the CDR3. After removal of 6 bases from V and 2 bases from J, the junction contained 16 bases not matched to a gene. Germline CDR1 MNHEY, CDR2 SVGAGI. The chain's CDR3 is CASSDSVGGGRGNQPQHF. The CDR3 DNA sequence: TGTGCCAGCAGCGACAGCGTAGGGGGCGGTAGGGGCAATCAGCCCCAGCATTTT.

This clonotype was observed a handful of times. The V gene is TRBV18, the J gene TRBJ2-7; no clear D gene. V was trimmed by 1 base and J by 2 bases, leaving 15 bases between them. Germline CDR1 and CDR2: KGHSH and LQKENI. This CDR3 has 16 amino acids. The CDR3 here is CASSPRMVSHPYEQYF. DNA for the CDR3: TGTGCCAGCTCACCACGGATGGTATCACATCCCTACGAGCAGTACTTC.

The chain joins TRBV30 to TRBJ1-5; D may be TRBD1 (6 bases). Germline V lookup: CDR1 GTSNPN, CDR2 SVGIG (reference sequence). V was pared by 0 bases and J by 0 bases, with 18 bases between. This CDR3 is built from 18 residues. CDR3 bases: TGTGCCTGGAGTGTGGGGACATGGAGACTAACTAGCAATCAGCCCCAGCATTTT. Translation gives CAWSVGTWRLTSNQPQHF.

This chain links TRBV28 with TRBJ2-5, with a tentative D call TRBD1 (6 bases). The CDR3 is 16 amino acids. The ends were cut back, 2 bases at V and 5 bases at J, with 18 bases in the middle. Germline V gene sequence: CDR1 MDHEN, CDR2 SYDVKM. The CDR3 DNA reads TGTGCCAGCAGTTTAACGGCACAGGGTAACCGGGAGACCCAGTACTTC. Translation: CASSLTAQGNRETQYF.

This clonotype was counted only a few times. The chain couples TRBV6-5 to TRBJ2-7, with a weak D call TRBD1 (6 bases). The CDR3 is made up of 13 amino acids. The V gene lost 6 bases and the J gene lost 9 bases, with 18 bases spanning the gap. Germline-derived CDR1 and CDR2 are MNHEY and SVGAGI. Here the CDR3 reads CASSQSYRVWQYF. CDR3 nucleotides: TGTGCCAGCAGCCAGAGTTACAGGGTATGGCAGTACTTC.

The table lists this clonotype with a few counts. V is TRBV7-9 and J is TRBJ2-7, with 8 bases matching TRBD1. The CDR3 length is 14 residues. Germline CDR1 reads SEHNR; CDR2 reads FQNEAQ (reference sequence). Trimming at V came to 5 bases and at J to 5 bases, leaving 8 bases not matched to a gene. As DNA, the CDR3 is TGTGCCAGCAGCCCCAAGGACAGGGTCGACGAGCAGTACTTC. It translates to CASSPKDRVDEQYF.

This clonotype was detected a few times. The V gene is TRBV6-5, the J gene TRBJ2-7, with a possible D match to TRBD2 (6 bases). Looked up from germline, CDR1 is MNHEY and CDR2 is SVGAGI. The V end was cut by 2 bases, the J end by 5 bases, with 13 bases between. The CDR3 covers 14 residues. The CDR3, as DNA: TGTGCCAGCAGTTACCGAAATACGGGGGACGAGCAGTACTTC. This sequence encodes CASSYRNTGDEQYF.

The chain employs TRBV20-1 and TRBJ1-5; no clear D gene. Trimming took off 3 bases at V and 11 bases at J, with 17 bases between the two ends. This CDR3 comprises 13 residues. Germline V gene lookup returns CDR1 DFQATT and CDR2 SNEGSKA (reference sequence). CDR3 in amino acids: CSARSGQVRAQHF. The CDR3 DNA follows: TGCAGTGCTAGGTCCGGCCAAGTAAGGGCCCAGCATTTT.

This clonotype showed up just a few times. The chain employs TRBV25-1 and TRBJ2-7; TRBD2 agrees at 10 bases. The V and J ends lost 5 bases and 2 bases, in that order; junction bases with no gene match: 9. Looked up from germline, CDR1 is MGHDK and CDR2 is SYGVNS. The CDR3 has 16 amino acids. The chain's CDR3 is CASSLRLAGPTYEQYV. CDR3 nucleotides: TGTGCCAGCAGTCTCAGACTAGCGGGTCCCACCTACGAGCAGTACGTC.

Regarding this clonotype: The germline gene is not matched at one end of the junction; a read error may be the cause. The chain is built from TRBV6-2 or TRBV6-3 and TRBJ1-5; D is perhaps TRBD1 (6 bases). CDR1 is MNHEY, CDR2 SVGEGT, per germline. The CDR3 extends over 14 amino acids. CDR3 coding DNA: TGTGCCAGCAGTTACGGGACACAGAGGCAGCCCCAGAATTTT. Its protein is CASSYGTQRQPQNF.

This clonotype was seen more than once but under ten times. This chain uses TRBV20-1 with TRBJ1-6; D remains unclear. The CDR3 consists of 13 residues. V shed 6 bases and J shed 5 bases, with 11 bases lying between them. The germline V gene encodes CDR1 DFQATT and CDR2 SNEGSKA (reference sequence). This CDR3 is CSALGPNNSPLHF. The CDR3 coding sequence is TGCAGTGCCCTAGGGCCTAATAATTCACCCCTCCACTTT.

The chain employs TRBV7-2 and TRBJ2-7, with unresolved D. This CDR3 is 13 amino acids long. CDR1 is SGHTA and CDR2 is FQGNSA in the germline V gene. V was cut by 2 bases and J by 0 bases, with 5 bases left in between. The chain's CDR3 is CASSLQSSYEQYF. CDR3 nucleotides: TGTGCCAGCAGCTTACAAAGCTCCTACGAGCAGTACTTC.

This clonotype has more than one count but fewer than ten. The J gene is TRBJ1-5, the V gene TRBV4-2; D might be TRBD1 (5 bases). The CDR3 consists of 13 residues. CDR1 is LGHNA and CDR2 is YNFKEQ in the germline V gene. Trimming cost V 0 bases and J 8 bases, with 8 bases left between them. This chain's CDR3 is CASSQEQAEPQHF. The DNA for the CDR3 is TGTGCCAGCAGCCAAGAACAGGCGGAGCCCCAGCATTTT.

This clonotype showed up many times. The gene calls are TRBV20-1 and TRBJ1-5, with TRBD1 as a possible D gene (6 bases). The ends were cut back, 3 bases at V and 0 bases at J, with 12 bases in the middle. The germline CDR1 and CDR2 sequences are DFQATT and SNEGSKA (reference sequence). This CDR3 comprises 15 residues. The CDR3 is CSASFGTHSNQPQHF. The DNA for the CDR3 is TGCAGTGCTAGCTTCGGGACACATAGCAATCAGCCCCAGCATTTT.

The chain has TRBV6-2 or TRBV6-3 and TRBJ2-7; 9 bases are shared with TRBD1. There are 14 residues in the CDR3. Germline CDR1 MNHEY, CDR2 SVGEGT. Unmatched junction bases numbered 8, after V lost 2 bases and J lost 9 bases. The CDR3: CASSYAGQGGVQYF. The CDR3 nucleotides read TGTGCCAGCAGTTACGCGGGACAGGGCGGCGTGCAGTACTTC.

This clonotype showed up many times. The CDR3 nucleotides read TGTGCCAGCAGTTTAGGAGGGGGGGGCACTGAAGCTTTCTTT. It is translated as CASSLGGGGTEAFF. The chain links TRBV12-3 or TRBV12-4 to TRBJ1-1, with D tentatively TRBD1 (6 bases). CDR3 length: 14 residues. Trimming cost V 1 base and J 4 bases, with 10 bases left between them.

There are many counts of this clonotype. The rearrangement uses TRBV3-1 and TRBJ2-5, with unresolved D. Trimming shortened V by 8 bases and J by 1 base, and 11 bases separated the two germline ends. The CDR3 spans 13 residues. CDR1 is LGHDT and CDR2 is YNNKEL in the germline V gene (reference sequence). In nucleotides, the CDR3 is TGTGCCAGCCGAGAGCAGTTCCAAGAGACCCAGTACTTC. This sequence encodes CASREQFQETQYF.

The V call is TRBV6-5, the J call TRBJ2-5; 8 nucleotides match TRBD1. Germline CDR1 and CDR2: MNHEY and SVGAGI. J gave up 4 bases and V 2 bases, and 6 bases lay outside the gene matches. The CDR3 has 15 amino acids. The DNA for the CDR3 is TGTGCCAGCAGTTACCAGGGGGCACGGGCAGAGACCCAGTACTTC. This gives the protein CASSYQGARAETQYF.

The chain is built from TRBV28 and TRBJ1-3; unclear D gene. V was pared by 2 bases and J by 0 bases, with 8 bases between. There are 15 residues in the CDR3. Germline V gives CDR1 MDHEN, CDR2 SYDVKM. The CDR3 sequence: CASSLPQISGNTIYF. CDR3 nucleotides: TGTGCCAGCAGTTTACCCCAGATCTCTGGAAACACCATATATTTT.

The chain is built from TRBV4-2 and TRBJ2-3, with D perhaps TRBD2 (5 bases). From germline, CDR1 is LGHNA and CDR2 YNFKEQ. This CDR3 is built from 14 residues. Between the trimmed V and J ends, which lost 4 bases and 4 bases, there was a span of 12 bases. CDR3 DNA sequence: TGTGCCAGCAGCCGGCTACTAGATGCAGATACGCAGTATTTT. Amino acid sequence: CASSRLLDADTQYF.

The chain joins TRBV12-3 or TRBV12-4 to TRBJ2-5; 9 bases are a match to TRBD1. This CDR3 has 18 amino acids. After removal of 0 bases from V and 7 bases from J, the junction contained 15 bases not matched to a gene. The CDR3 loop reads CASSLAHIGTGPRGTQYF. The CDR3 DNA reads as TGTGCCAGCAGTTTAGCGCATATTGGGACAGGGCCCCGTGGGACCCAGTACTTC.

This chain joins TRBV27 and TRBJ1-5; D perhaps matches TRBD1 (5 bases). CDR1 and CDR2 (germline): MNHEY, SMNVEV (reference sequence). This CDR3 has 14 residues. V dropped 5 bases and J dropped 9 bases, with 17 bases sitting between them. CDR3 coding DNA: TGTGCCAGCAGTCCGACCTACGACAGTTGGCCCCAGCATTTT. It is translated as CASSPTYDSWPQHF.

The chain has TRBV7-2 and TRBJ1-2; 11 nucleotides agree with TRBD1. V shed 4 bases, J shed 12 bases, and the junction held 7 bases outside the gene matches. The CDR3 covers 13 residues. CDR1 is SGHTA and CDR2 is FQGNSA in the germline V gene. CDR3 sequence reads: CASSSADRGQNTF. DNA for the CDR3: TGTGCCAGCAGCTCCGCGGACAGGGGGCAAAACACCTTC. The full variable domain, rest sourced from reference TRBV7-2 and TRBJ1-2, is GAGVSQSPSNKVTEKGKDVELRCDPISGHTALYWYRQSLGQGLEFLIYFQGNSAPDKSGLPSDRFSAERTGGSVSTLTIQRTQQEDSAVYLCASSSADRGQNTFGSGTRLTVV.

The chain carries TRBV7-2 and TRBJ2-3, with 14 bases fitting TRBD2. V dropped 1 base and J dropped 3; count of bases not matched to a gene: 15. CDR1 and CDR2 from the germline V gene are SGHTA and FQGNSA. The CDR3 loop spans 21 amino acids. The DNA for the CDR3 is TGTGCCAGCAGCTTAGATGTCTATTACGGGACTAGCGGGAGTGAGACAGATACGCAGTATTTT. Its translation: CASSLDVYYGTSGSETDTQYF.